These 2 T cell receptor beta chains share one sample of origin, sequenced in a study of T-cell reconstitution after alpha-beta-depleted transplantation in children. The library targeted TCRbeta and was prepared with unique molecular identifiers. TCRdb itself ran the PCR reads through MiXCR, one entry per CDR3 protein. The profile covers some 400,000 distinct CDR3 sequences, with over 20% appearing a single time and 3.8% taken by the ten largest. Sequencing was performed on PBMCs from the stem cell graft donor, taken from the stem cell graft. These receptor sequences come from a human donor who donated a stem cell graft to a child with acute myeloid leukemia.

In this sample, this clonotype turned up a few times. The J gene is TRBJ1-4, the V gene TRBV13; no firm D call. Germline V gene data show CDR1 as PRHDT and CDR2 as FYEKMQ (reference sequence). This CDR3 has 17 amino acids. Trimming shortened V by 4 bases and J by 3 bases, and 18 bases separated the two germline ends. CDR3 amino acids: CASSSRLMGKANEKLFF. Written as DNA, the CDR3 is TGTGCCAGCAGCTCCCGCCTAATGGGAAAGGCTAATGAAAAACTGTTTTTT. Complete variable domain (other parts from reference TRBV13 and TRBJ1-4): AAGVIQSPRHLIKEKRETATLKCYPIPRHDTVYWYQQGPGQDPQFLISFYEKMQSDKGSIPDRFSAQQFSDYHSELNMSSLELGDSALYFCASSSRLMGKANEKLFFGSGTQLSVL.

The rearrangement joins TRBV11-1 to TRBJ2-5; TRBD1 might be the D (5 bases). The CDR3 sequence is 14 residues long. The V gene lost 5 bases and the J gene lost 2 bases, with 12 bases spanning the gap. In germline, CDR1 is SGHAT, CDR2 FQDESV (reference sequence). This CDR3 is CASSTRTLQETQYF. The CDR3 coding sequence is TGTGCCAGCAGCACTCGGACACTGCAAGAGACCCAGTACTTC.